The source of this T cell receptor beta chain is a study of immune evolution from preneoplasia to lung adenocarcinoma. Overall study results and limits: From normal lung to invasive adenocarcinoma, top clone frequencies appeared to decrease. Later-stage lesions seemingly showed higher T cell density and diversity than normal lung.

About this clone itself: Its antigen is still unknown.

The V end lost 1 base, the J end lost 3 bases, and 6 bases lay between the germline ends. Germline V gives CDR1 GTSNPN, CDR2 SVGIG (reference sequence). The CDR3 spans 13 residues. This table comes from immunoSEQ multiplex PCR, and its TCRdb copy is limited to in-frame clones, with some not included. The sample has thousands of clones; around 82% are singletons. This clonotype was obtained from a donor at least 70 years old with lung adenocarcinoma. The sample comprised FFPE adjacent normal lung tissue. The V gene is TRBV30, the J gene TRBJ1-4, with D possibly being TRBD1 (5 bases). CDR3 nucleotide sequence: TGTGCCTGGAGTGGGGGGGCTAATGAAAAACTGTTTTTT. Its protein is CAWSGGANEKLFF.